Following are 20 T cell receptor beta chains from one sample sequenced in a study of CD8 T cells in ankylosing spondylitis (dated by TCRdb to 2016 to 2017). What these receptors recognize is not known. Library prep was done by 5' RACE. These reads were obtained on an Illumina HiSeq 2500. TCRdb applied fastp at Q25 and MiXCR to the public reads, then kept only in-frame beta chains. One record per CDR3 amino acid sequence lists the most common genes and DNA. This sample has more than 300,000 distinct CDR3 sequences in its table, and roughly 8% of those were observed once. The ten largest clones capture about 14% of the sample. On the study overall, not on this receptor specifically: Blood from ankylosing spondylitis patients appeared to be characterized by a TCR beta motif composed of about eight highly homologous amino acid variants.

The sample consisted of blood, either unsorted or a sorted T cell fraction (not recorded which). The source is a male donor with ankylosing spondylitis.

In its sample, this clonotype was seen many times. This chain links TRBV29-1 with TRBJ2-7; D may be TRBD2 (6 bases). V was cut by 6 bases and J by 2 bases, with 17 bases left in between. CDR1 and CDR2 from the germline V gene are SQVTM and ANQGSEA. The CDR3 sequence is 14 residues long. The DNA of the CDR3 is TGCAGCGTCGTCGGAGGGGTTAGAACCTACGAGCAGTACTTC. This gives the protein CSVVGGVRTYEQYF.

This clonotype occurred a few times. This chain uses TRBV10-3 with TRBJ2-7; 9 bases fit TRBD1. This CDR3 is 13 amino acids long. Per germline, CDR1 ENHRY and CDR2 SYGVKD. Losses at the gene ends were 7 bases for V and 3 bases for J; bases not matched to a gene: 4. CDR3: CAIMGQGLYEQYF. The CDR3 coding sequence is TGTGCCATCATGGGACAGGGTCTCTACGAGCAGTACTTC.

This clonotype was recorded many times. The chain has TRBV12-3 or TRBV12-4 and TRBJ2-7, with 10 bases fitting TRBD1. CDR3 size: 13 residues. V trimming: 6 bases; J trimming: 6 bases; junction bases outside the gene matches: 5. The CDR3 here is CASSRDRGLEQYF. The DNA of the CDR3 is TGTGCCAGCAGCCGGGACAGGGGCCTCGAGCAGTACTTC.

This chain connects TRBV2 to TRBJ2-6, with D uncertain. CDR3 length: 19 residues. Deletions cut 1 base from V and 0 bases from J, with 16 bases between. From germline, CDR1 is SNHLY and CDR2 FYNNEI. The CDR3 loop is CASSEDVEKPISGANVLTF. Here the CDR3 DNA reads TGTGCCAGCAGTGAAGACGTAGAAAAACCTATCTCTGGGGCCAACGTCCTGACTTTC.

V gene TRBV7-9 combines with J gene TRBJ1-3; no definite D call. The CDR3 has 17 amino acids. V lost 5 bases, J lost 0 bases, and 17 bases lay in between. Germline values: CDR1 SEHNR, CDR2 FQNEAQ (reference sequence). CDR3 sequence (DNA): TGTGCCAGCAGCCCCGTAGGAGCGATTATCTCTGGAAACACCATATATTTT. Protein sequence: CASSPVGAIISGNTIYF.

This clonotype was seen only a few times. The chain carries TRBV15 and TRBJ1-1; D ambiguous. The ends were cut back, 1 base at V and 4 bases at J, with 7 bases in the middle. This CDR3 has 13 amino acids. Germline V gene sequence: CDR1 LNHNV, CDR2 YYDKDF (reference sequence). The CDR3 DNA is TGTGCCACCAGCAGAGTTTCAGGCACTGAAGCTTTCTTT. It is translated as CATSRVSGTEAFF.

This clonotype was found many times. J is TRBJ2-7 and V is TRBV5-1, with 12 bases fitting TRBD2. CDR1 and CDR2 (germline): SGHRS, YFSETQ. J lost 7 bases, V lost 4 bases, and 9 bases had no gene match. CDR3 length equals 15 residues. CDR3 bases: TGCGCCAGCAGCGATCCGACTAGCGGGAGATGGGAGCAGTACTTC. Translating it yields CASSDPTSGRWEQYF. Based on the CDR3 plus reference TRBV5-1 and TRBJ2-7, the full variable domain is KAGVTQTPRYLIKTRGQQVTLSCSPISGHRSVSWYQQTPGQGLQFLFEYFSETQRNKGNFPGRFSGRQFSNSRSEMNVSTLELGDSALYLCASSDPTSGRWEQYFGPGTRLTVT.

This sequence joins TRBV4-1 and TRBJ2-5, with TRBD2 matching 7 bases. The germline V gene has CDR1 MGHRA and CDR2 YSYEKL. The junction had 6 bases not matched to a gene; V was cut back by 0 bases and J by 2 bases. This CDR3 has 16 residues. CDR3 residues: CASSQDWLAVQETQYF. The CDR3 region has the DNA TGCGCCAGCAGCCAAGACTGGCTAGCGGTTCAAGAGACCCAGTACTTC.

The table lists this clonotype with a few counts. This rearrangement joins TRBV18 to TRBJ2-7, with unresolved D. This CDR3 is 14 amino acids long. The germline V gene encodes CDR1 KGHSH and CDR2 LQKENI. The germline V and J ends were trimmed by 3 bases and 1 base, with 10 bases remaining between them. CDR3 in amino acids: CASSPVPGSYEQYF. The CDR3 DNA is TGTGCCAGCTCACCGGTTCCGGGTTCCTACGAGCAGTACTTC.

The table lists this clonotype with a few counts. The chain employs TRBV4-1 and TRBJ1-4; D is possibly TRBD1 (6 bases). The CDR3 has 14 residues. Germline V gene data show CDR1 as MGHRA and CDR2 as YSYEKL. V lost 0 bases to trimming and J lost 8 bases, with 10 bases between them. CDR3 residues: CASSQEGGGEKLFF. CDR3 in DNA: TGCGCCAGCAGCCAAGAAGGCGGGGGCGAAAAACTGTTTTTT.

There are a few counts of this clonotype. The V gene is TRBV7-8, the J gene TRBJ2-5; 7 bases line up with TRBD1. V lost 5 bases to trimming and J lost 5 bases; unmatched junction nucleotides: 5. The CDR3 runs to 13 residues. The germline V gene encodes CDR1 SGHVS and CDR2 FQNEAQ. The CDR3 here is CASSPGQMETQYF. The CDR3 DNA sequence: TGTGCCAGCAGCCCGGGACAGATGGAGACCCAGTACTTC.

This chain connects TRBV7-9 to TRBJ2-1; D assignment may be TRBD1 or TRBD2 (6 bases each). The V gene lost 6 bases and the J gene lost 7 bases, with 22 bases spanning the gap. Germline V gene lookup returns CDR1 SEHNR and CDR2 FQNEAQ (reference sequence). CDR3 size: 16 residues. CDR3 DNA sequence: TGTGCCAGCAGTCACGTGCGGGACACCCTGGGGAATGAGCAGTTCTTC. This encodes CASSHVRDTLGNEQFF.

This clonotype came up a few times. The rearrangement joins TRBV2 to TRBJ2-3, with D possibly being TRBD2 (5 bases). This CDR3 has 14 residues. CDR1 and CDR2 from the germline V gene are SNHLY and FYNNEI. V was pared by 7 bases and J by 2 bases, with 13 bases between. The CDR3 nucleotides are TGTGCCAGCACTTTGGGGAGACACACAGATACGCAGTATTTT. Protein sequence: CASTLGRHTDTQYF.

This chain links TRBV3-1 with TRBJ1-6; 7 nucleotides agree with TRBD1. The germline V gene has CDR1 LGHDT and CDR2 YNNKEL (reference sequence). With V trimmed by 6 bases and J by 10 bases, 9 bases remained unmatched. CDR3 length equals 14 residues. This CDR3 is CASRRQGVGSPLHF. As DNA, the CDR3 is TGTGCCAGCAGGCGACAGGGTGTAGGATCACCCCTCCACTTT. The variable domain in full, completed from reference TRBV3-1 and TRBJ1-6, reads DTAVSQTPKYLVTQMGNDKSIKCEQNLGHDTMYWYKQDSKKFLKIMFSYNNKELIINETVPNRFSPKSPDKAHLNLHINSLELGDSAVYFCASRRQGVGSPLHFGNGTRLTVT.

The J gene is TRBJ2-5, the V gene TRBV6-5, with 13 bases matching TRBD2. This CDR3 comprises 17 residues. CDR1 is MNHEY and CDR2 is SVGAGI in the germline V gene. Trimming cost V 0 bases and J 3 bases; bases outside gene matches: 4. The CDR3 protein is CASSYSGLAGEKETQYF. CDR3 sequence (DNA): TGTGCCAGCAGTTACTCAGGACTAGCGGGGGAGAAAGAGACCCAGTACTTC.

The chain uses TRBV12-3 or TRBV12-4 and TRBJ1-5; TRBD1 aligns across 8 bases. The CDR3 is 15 amino acids. V lost 6 bases to trimming and J lost 3 bases; unmatched junction nucleotides: 7. The CDR3 nucleotides are TGTGCCAGCAGGTCAACAGGGGGTTCCAATCAGCCCCAGCATTTT. Translating it yields CASRSTGGSNQPQHF.

This clonotype has ten or more counts. This chain uses TRBV4-3 with TRBJ1-1; D uncertain. Germline CDR1 reads LGHNA; CDR2 reads YSLEER. Deletions cut 1 base from V and 1 base from J, with 7 bases between. The CDR3 contains 14 residues. The CDR3 DNA sequence: TGCGCCAGCAGCCAAGGGGCAGCGAACACTGAAGCTTTCTTT. The encoded protein is CASSQGAANTEAFF.

This clonotype appeared a few times. The DNA of the CDR3 is TGTGCCAGCAGTCCAAGCGGGACCGGAGATACGCAGTATTTT. Protein sequence: CASSPSGTGDTQYF. The chain couples TRBV2 to TRBJ2-3; 7 nucleotides line up with TRBD2. The CDR3 spans 14 residues. Per germline, CDR1 SNHLY and CDR2 FYNNEI. The trim removed 5 bases at V and 5 bases at J, leaving 7 bases unmatched.

This clonotype was observed a few times. The chain is built from TRBV5-1 and TRBJ2-3; D perhaps matches TRBD1 (5 bases). Looked up from germline, CDR1 is SGHRS and CDR2 is YFSETQ. The V and J ends lost 3 bases and 1 base respectively, with 15 bases between them. The CDR3 has 16 amino acids. The chain's CDR3 is CASSSDISPGTDTQYF. The CDR3, as DNA: TGCGCCAGCAGCTCGGACATATCCCCCGGCACAGATACGCAGTATTTT.

This clonotype showed up just a few times. This sequence joins TRBV12-3 or TRBV12-4 and TRBJ2-7, with D hard to call. This CDR3 comprises 15 residues. V was cut by 6 bases and J by 2 bases, with 17 bases left in between. CDR3 sequence (DNA): TGTGCCAGCAGCGCGGACGGGTCGCCCCCCTACGAGCAGTACTTC. This gives the protein CASSADGSPPYEQYF.